The present TCR beta chain was sequenced within a study of shared clonotypes between healthy human individuals. The protocol was immunoSEQ multiplex PCR, while the TCRdb copy is restricted to in-frame clones and leaves out a portion. The sample holds around 1 million clones; less than 85% are singletons and the top ten take roughly 1.5%. Germline V gene data show CDR1 as MNHNS and CDR2 as SASEGT. V lost 1 base and J 6 bases, leaving 13 bases between the germline ends. The CDR3 is made up of 14 amino acids. There were no recent acute infections or vaccinations among the donors, who were healthy HIV-negative adults.

J is TRBJ2-7 and V is TRBV6-1; no clear D gene. This sequence was found in a young man in good health. The sequencing input was memory CD4+ T cells sorted from blood. Subset indicated: CD45RA-negative fraction. Here the CDR3 DNA reads TGTGCCAGCAGTGAAGAGGCGACATCGTCCGAGCAGTACTTC. Protein sequence: CASSEEATSSEQYF.